This T cell receptor (beta chain) was recorded in a study of blood T cell repertoires in COVID-19. Study at large: The origin of the acute and convalescent COVID-19 samples was the United States, Italy and Spain.

Self-reported history from a screening survey and questionnaire set each donor's cohort. Profiling relied on immunoSEQ multiplex PCR, and the TCRdb table lists in-frame clones only, not all of them. The table shows 250,000 to 350,000 clones, with around 91% occurring only once. The trim removed 0 bases at V and 5 bases at J, leaving 16 bases unmatched. The V gene's germline CDR1 is LGHNT and CDR2 FRNRAP. This CDR3 has 20 residues. The sample taken for sequencing was PBMCs or T cells enriched from blood (not recorded which). The TCR comes from a woman aged 18-29 years with acute COVID-19. V is TRBV12-5 and J is TRBJ1-2, with TRBD1 matching over 12 bases. CDR3 amino acids: CASGLVPGTGGSEGLYGYTF. CDR3 nucleotides: TGTGCTAGTGGTTTGGTACCCGGGACAGGGGGCTCAGAGGGCTTATATGGCTACACCTTC.